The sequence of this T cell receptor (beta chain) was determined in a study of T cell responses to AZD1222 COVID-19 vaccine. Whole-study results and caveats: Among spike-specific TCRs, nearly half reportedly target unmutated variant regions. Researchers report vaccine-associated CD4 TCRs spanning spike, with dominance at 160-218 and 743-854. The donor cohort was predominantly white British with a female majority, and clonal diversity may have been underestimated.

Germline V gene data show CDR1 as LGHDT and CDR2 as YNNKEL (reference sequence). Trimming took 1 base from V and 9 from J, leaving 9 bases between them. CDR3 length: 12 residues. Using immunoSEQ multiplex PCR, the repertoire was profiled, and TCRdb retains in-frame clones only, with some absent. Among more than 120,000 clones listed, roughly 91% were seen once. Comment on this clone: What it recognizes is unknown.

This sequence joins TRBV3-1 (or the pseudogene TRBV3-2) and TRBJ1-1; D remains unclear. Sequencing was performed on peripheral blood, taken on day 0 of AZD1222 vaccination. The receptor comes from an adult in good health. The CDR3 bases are TGTGCCAGCAGCCAAGCTCGTCAGAAAGCTTTCTTT. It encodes CASSQARQKAFF.